The 6 T cell receptor beta chains presented below share a single source sample, sequenced in a study of tumor-infiltrating lymphocytes in primary liver carcinoma (dated by TCRdb to about 2017). Instrument on record: Illumina HiSeq 2500. A constant-region primer and ProtoScript II reverse transcriptase were used to reverse-transcribe TCRbeta-specific cDNA from around 540 ng total RNA. The TCRbeta libraries were prepared through three rounds of nested multiplex PCR following a slightly modified ARM-PCR procedure. Multiplex TRBV1-TRBV30 forward primers and a Cbeta reverse primer were used in the first two PCR rounds, each of which was run for 10 cycles. Using fastp trimming at Q25 and MiXCR clonotype assembly, TCRdb reanalyzed the public sequencing data and kept in-frame beta chains. Each CDR3 protein appears once, grouped with its most common genes and DNA. Within this sample are about 30,000 distinct CDR3 sequences, with 71% of them counted one time only. The ten largest clones capture roughly 30% of the sample.

Without any cell sorting, total RNA and DNA were co-extracted from roughly 20-30 mg of bulk tissue using the AllPrep DNA/RNA mini kit. Sequences were obtained from liver tumor tissue from sampling region 3. Taken with the paper, the label for cell subset or site translates to: tumor region T3, left-lateral pole. The receptors come from a woman younger than 45 with primary liver carcinoma and hepatitis B virus infection.

In the case of this clonotype: Just one base apart from a much larger clone, this may be a read error. The CDR3 DNA follows: TGTGCCAGCAGCTTATTTACGGACGAAGAGACCCAGCACTTC. Amino acid sequence: CASSLFTDEETQHF. J is TRBJ2-5 and V is TRBV11-2, with unresolved D. This CDR3 region has 14 residues. Germline V lookup: CDR1 SGHAT, CDR2 FQNNGV.

Turning to this clonotype: The junction differs from germline at one of its ends, possibly a read error. This chain links TRBV11-2 with TRBJ2-1; weak D call: TRBD2 (7 bases). The CDR3 runs 16 residues. Germline V gene sequence: CDR1 SGHAT, CDR2 FQNNGV. The CDR3 loop is CASREGGTTSYNEQIF. DNA for the CDR3: TGTGCTAGCAGGGAGGGGGGGACAACCTCCTACAATGAGCAGATCTTC.

This clonotype has only a few counts. The genes are TRBV6-5 and TRBJ1-1; 7 positions agree with TRBD1. The CDR3 is 14 amino acids. Trimming cost V 6 bases and J 8 bases; bases outside gene matches: 12. Germline V gene data show CDR1 as MNHEY and CDR2 as SVGAGI. The CDR3 nucleotides are TGTGCCAGCAGCCAGGGGGGTGCTTGGGGGGAAGCTTTCTTT. It specifies CASSQGGAWGEAFF.

Concerning this clonotype: Possible read error: a much larger clone is one base away. Here the CDR3 omits its conserved ending phenylalanine or tryptophan, so a read error is the likely source. The chain uses TRBV11-2 and TRBJ2-1; D is unclear. This CDR3 is built from 15 residues. V was trimmed by 2 bases and J by 0 bases, leaving 8 bases between them. CDR1 is SGHAT, CDR2 FQNNGV, per germline. Written as DNA, the CDR3 is TGTGCCAGCAGCTTACACACAGACTCCTACAATGAGCAGTTCTCC. Amino acids: CASSLHTDSYNEQFS.

To note about this clonotype: The junction and the germline gene differ at one end; a read error may be behind it. The CDR3 loop reads CASSLGLWTQYF. CDR3 sequence (DNA): TGTGCCAGTAGCTTAGGGTTATGGACCCAGTACTTC. V is TRBV11-2 and J is TRBJ2-5; no reliable D call. The CDR3 totals 12 residues. CDR1 is SGHAT, CDR2 FQNNGV, per germline. Full variable domain (outside the CDR3, taken from reference TRBV11-2 and TRBJ2-5): EAGVAQSPRYKIIEKRQSVAFWCNPISGHATLYWYQQILGQGPKLLIQFQNNGVVDDSQLPKDRFSAERLKGVDSTLKIQPAKLEDSAVYLCASSLGLWTQYFGPGTRLLVL.

As for this clonotype: Because the CDR3 is missing its conserved closing phenylalanine or tryptophan, this is likely a read error. Because the CDR3's place on the DNA is in doubt, the DNA is left out and the CDR3 is given as listed by TCRdb. This chain connects TRBV29-1 to TRBJ2-1. Germline CDR1 SQVTM, CDR2 ANQGSEA. The CDR3 spans 12 residues, counting both ends. CDR3 protein: CSALRDYSEKFL.